Presented here are 10 T cell receptor beta chains from one specimen sequenced in a study of cytomegalovirus exposure and HLA in healthy donors. Both 60 Vbeta primers and 13 Jbeta primers went into the PCR. Assay used: immunoSEQ multiplex PCR; TCRdb lists only in-frame clones, some missing. The profile covers about 200,000 clones, with over 65% appearing a single time and around 1.9% taken by the ten largest. The specimen was PBMCs. The receptors originated from a woman aged 25 to 39 in good health and CMV-seronegative.

The V gene is TRBV11-2, the J gene TRBJ2-1, with 9 bases aligning to TRBD2. V trimming: 5 bases; J trimming: 8 bases; junction bases outside the gene matches: 13. The germline gives CDR1 SGHAT, CDR2 FQNNGV. The length of the CDR3 is 16 residues. Written as DNA, the CDR3 is TGTGCCAGCAGCCCCCGGGAAGCGGGGGGTCGGGATGAGCAGTTCTTC. It translates to CASSPREAGGRDEQFF.

The chain combines TRBV4-2 with TRBJ2-1, with 10 bases aligning to TRBD1. After removal of 4 bases from V and 7 bases from J, the junction contained 7 bases not matched to a gene. This CDR3 has 15 amino acids. Germline V lookup: CDR1 LGHNA, CDR2 YNFKEQ. CDR3 region: CASSPRQGARNEQFF. DNA of the CDR3: TGTGCCAGCAGCCCCCGACAGGGGGCAAGGAATGAGCAGTTCTTC.

The V call is TRBV10-3, the J call TRBJ2-1; 10 nucleotides align to TRBD2. This CDR3 has 16 amino acids. V shed 6 bases and J 4 bases; nucleotides not matched to a gene: 9. Germline-derived CDR1 and CDR2 are ENHRY and SYGVKD. CDR3 loop: CAISSTTSGDYNEQFF. The CDR3 nucleotides are TGTGCCATCAGCTCAACCACTAGCGGGGATTACAATGAGCAGTTCTTC.

This clone has just a few counts. The V and J genes are TRBV7-9 and TRBJ2-1; 13 bases line up with TRBD2. CDR3 length equals 15 residues. In germline, CDR1 is SEHNR, CDR2 FQNEAQ (reference sequence). V lost 5 bases to trimming and J lost 8 bases; unmatched junction nucleotides: 6. The CDR3: CASSLTSGRADEQFF. The CDR3 DNA is TGTGCCAGCAGCCTCACTAGCGGGAGGGCCGATGAGCAGTTCTTC.

The table lists this clone with a few counts. The gene calls are TRBV21-1 and TRBJ2-7; the table gives TRBD1 as D, unverified against the DNA. TRBV21-1 is a pseudogene locus. This CDR3 spans 15 amino acids. CDR3 DNA: TGTGCCAGCAGCAAAGGGGACAGGGGGGGGTGCGAGCAGTACTTC. Its protein is CASSKGDRGGCEQYF.

The chain has TRBV7-3 and TRBJ2-5, with D hard to call. CDR3 length: 13 residues. Trimming shortened V by 1 base and J by 5 bases, and 8 bases separated the two germline ends. Germline V CDR1 and CDR2: SGHTA, FQGTGA. The CDR3 is CASSLNFGETQYF. CDR3 in DNA: TGTGCCAGCAGCTTAAACTTCGGGGAGACCCAGTACTTC.

J is TRBJ2-1 and V is TRBV29-1, with 9 bases that match TRBD1. The germline V gene has CDR1 SQVTM and CDR2 ANQGSEA. With 5 bases clipped from V and 6 bases from J, the junction kept 5 bases outside the gene matches. The CDR3 loop spans 13 amino acids. CDR3 sequence (DNA): TGCAGCGTTTCGGGACAGGGTGGCAATGAGCAGTTCTTC. Residues: CSVSGQGGNEQFF.

The J gene is TRBJ2-7, the V gene TRBV18; 7 positions match TRBD1. In germline, CDR1 is KGHSH, CDR2 LQKENI. The junction had 3 bases not matched to a gene; V was cut back by 4 bases and J by 3 bases. The CDR3 has 13 residues. Written as DNA, the CDR3 is TGTGCCAGCTCACTCGGACAGGACTACGAGCAGTACTTC. Amino acid sequence: CASSLGQDYEQYF. The variable domain in full, with the rest retrieved from reference TRBV18 and TRBJ2-7, is NAGVMQNPRHLVRRRGQEARLRCSPMKGHSHVYWYRQLPEEGLKFMVYLQKENIIDESGMPKERFSAEFPKEGPSILRIQQVVRGDSAAYFCASSLGQDYEQYFGPGTRLTVT.

The chain combines TRBV6-5 with TRBJ2-3; 11 bases are a match to TRBD2. Trimming at V came to 5 bases and at J to 6 bases, leaving 7 bases not matched to a gene. CDR1 MNHEY and CDR2 SVGAGI come from the germline V gene. CDR3 length: 15 amino acids. CDR3 bases: TGTGCCAGCAGTCCCTTAGCGGGAGGGGGGGATACGCAGTATTTT. This sequence encodes CASSPLAGGGDTQYF.

J is TRBJ2-5 and V is TRBV19; TRBD2 is a possible D gene (5 bases). The CDR3 is 11 residues long. CDR1 LNHDA and CDR2 SQIVND come from the germline V gene (reference sequence). Trimming took off 11 bases at V and 3 bases at J, with 10 bases between the two ends. The CDR3 protein is CAEGDEETQYF. DNA of the CDR3: TGTGCCGAGGGAGACGAAGAGACCCAGTACTTC.